Listed below are T cell receptor beta chains from one sample, sequenced in a study of T-cell reconstitution after alpha-beta-depleted transplantation in children. TCRdb passed the PCR reads through MiXCR, listing each CDR3 protein once. The table lists about 210,000 distinct CDR3 sequences, around a sixth of them singletons. Sequenced here: PBMCs, mostly from graft donor cells, sampled 360 days after TCRalphabeta/CD19-depleted stem cell transplant. Receptor source: a male patient between 2 and 10 years old who had a stem cell transplant for acute lymphoblastic leukemia, so the T cells may come from the graft donor. CDR3s include the opening cysteine and the closing phenylalanine or tryptophan. The D gene is left open where the match is weak. Clone size is shown for a subset of rows, as once, few, many or a class of expanded clone.

clone size	V gene	D gene	J gene	CDR3 protein	CDR3 DNA
NA	TRBV5-5	TRBD2	TRBJ2-3	CASSLWGGVTDTQYF	TGTGCCAGCAGCTTGTGGGGAGGGGTAACAGATACGCAGTATTTT
NA	TRBV18	NA	TRBJ2-2	CASSPIRDAGELFF	TGTGCCAGCTCACCAATAAGGGACGCCGGGGAGCTGTTTTTT
many	TRBV10-3	NA	TRBJ2-3	CAISGRGTDTQYF	TGTGCCATCAGTGGTCGGGGTACAGATACGCAGTATTTT
NA	TRBV6-2/TRBV6-3	NA	TRBJ2-2	CASSYRAFTGELFF	TGTGCCAGCAGTTACAGGGCCTTCACCGGGGAGCTGTTTTTT
once	TRBV12-3/TRBV12-4	NA	TRBJ1-1	CASSRPEVGGDTEAFF	TGTGCCAGCAGTCGGCCGGAGGTTGGGGGAGACACTGAAGCTTTCTTT
few	TRBV12-3/TRBV12-4	NA	TRBJ1-2	CASSLTTRSYGYTF	TGTGCCAGCAGTCTTACGACCCGATCCTATGGCTACACCTTC
few	TRBV12-3/TRBV12-4	TRBD1	TRBJ1-2	CASSFDRGRHYGYTF	TGTGCCAGCAGCTTCGACAGGGGGCGACACTATGGCTACACCTTC
NA	TRBV20-1	TRBD1	TRBJ2-7	CSALRRGQGDEQYF	TGCAGTGCTCTAAGAAGAGGGCAGGGGGACGAGCAGTACTTC
few	TRBV7-9	NA	TRBJ2-5	CASSYYLDTLLGETQYF	TGTGCCAGCAGCTACTACTTGGACACCTTATTGGGTGAGACCCAGTACTTC
few	TRBV20-1	TRBD2	TRBJ2-7	CSATTSSGGFTYEQYF	TGCAGTGCTACAACTTCCTCCGGGGGGTTCACTTACGAGCAGTACTTC
NA	TRBV10-3	TRBD2	TRBJ2-5	CATWEGRETQYF	TGTGCCACGTGGGAGGGCCGAGAGACCCAGTACTTC
NA	TRBV20-1	NA	TRBJ1-5	CSARDLFGDISNQPQHF	TGCAGTGCTAGAGATCTATTCGGGGACATTAGCAATCAGCCCCAGCATTTT
few	TRBV20-1	NA	TRBJ1-1	CSARDFPTEAFF	TGCAGTGCTAGAGATTTCCCCACTGAAGCTTTCTTT
NA	TRBV3-1	TRBD1	TRBJ1-1	CASSMGQGWTEAFF	TGTGCCAGCAGCATGGGACAGGGTTGGACTGAAGCTTTCTTT
few	TRBV7-8	TRBD1	TRBJ2-7	CASSLGTGSYEQYF	TGTGCCAGCAGCTTGGGGACAGGTTCCTACGAGCAGTACTTC
few	TRBV20-1	NA	TRBJ2-3	CSAKPSGGPDTQYF	TGCAGTGCGAAACCCTCTGGGGGGCCGGATACGCAGTATTTT
NA	TRBV29-1	NA	TRBJ1-1	CSVGQGSAPNTEAFF	TGCAGCGTTGGGCAGGGGAGTGCTCCGAACACTGAAGCTTTCTTT
many	TRBV6-2/TRBV6-3	TRBD1	TRBJ2-3	CASSQGQGGTDTQYF	TGTGCCAGCAGCCAGGGACAGGGCGGCACAGATACGCAGTATTTT
NA	TRBV5-1	NA	TRBJ1-5	CASSLQGLDQPQHF	TGCGCCAGCAGCTTGCAGGGTTTAGATCAGCCCCAGCATTTT
NA	TRBV7-2	NA	TRBJ1-1	CASSFAGVLPGNTEAFF	TGTGCCAGCAGCTTTGCAGGGGTCCTGCCAGGGAACACTGAAGCTTTCTTT
few	TRBV5-1	NA	TRBJ2-7	CASSLWTDIYEQYF	TGCGCCAGCAGCTTGTGGACGGACATCTACGAGCAGTACTTC
NA	TRBV5-5	TRBD1	TRBJ1-5	CASSSRQGRQPQHF	TGTGCCAGCAGCTCCCGACAGGGGAGGCAGCCCCAGCATTTT
NA	TRBV29-1	NA	TRBJ2-3	CSVGRGGKDTQYF	TGCAGCGTTGGGAGGGGAGGAAAAGATACGCAGTATTTT